The subject of this entry is one T cell receptor (beta chain). Its antigen is still unknown. This sample is part of a study of cytomegalovirus exposure and HLA in healthy donors. Broader study findings: Highest at DRB1 and lowest at HLA-C, TCR association rates differed among HLA loci in a later analysis. The later analysis indicated that the majority of CMV-associated TCR beta chains appeared HLA-restricted.

Germline values: CDR1 SGDLS, CDR2 YYNGEE. This CDR3 comprises 16 residues. V gave up 0 bases and J gave up 1 base; unmatched junction bases: 3. Primers for the PCR totalled 60 Vbeta and 13 Jbeta. Original data processing: There were about 88 million unique TCR beta chains by a later count, and approximately 10 million of them were shared. Assay used: immunoSEQ multiplex PCR; TCRdb lists only in-frame clones, some missing. Clone size and V and J calls were adopted from that table, with D and trimming inferred from the DNA. This sample yields around 60,000 clones, of which over 75% are seen a single time; nearly 6% belongs to the top ten.

The clonotype comes from a male donor in good health and CMV-seronegative. The specimen was PBMCs. The V gene is TRBV9, the J gene TRBJ2-3; 9 nucleotides line up with TRBD2. CDR3 amino acids: CASSVGLAGGTDTQYF. The CDR3, as DNA: TGTGCCAGCAGCGTAGGGTTAGCGGGGGGCACAGATACGCAGTATTTT.